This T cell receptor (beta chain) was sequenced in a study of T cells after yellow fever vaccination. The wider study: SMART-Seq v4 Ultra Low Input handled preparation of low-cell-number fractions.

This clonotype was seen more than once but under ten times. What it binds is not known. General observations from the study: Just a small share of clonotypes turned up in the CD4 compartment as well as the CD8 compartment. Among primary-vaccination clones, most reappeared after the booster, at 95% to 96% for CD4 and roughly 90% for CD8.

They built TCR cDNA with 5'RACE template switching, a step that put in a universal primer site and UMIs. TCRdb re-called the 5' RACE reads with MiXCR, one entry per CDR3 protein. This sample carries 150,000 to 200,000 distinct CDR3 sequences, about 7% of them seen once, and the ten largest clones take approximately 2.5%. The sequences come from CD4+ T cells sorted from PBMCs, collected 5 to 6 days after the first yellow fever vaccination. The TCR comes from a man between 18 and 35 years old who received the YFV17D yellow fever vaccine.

The CDR3 is CASSRSGSLREQYF. CDR3 DNA: TGTGCCAGCAGCCGATCAGGTTCTCTACGTGAGCAGTACTTC. The V call is TRBV3-1, the J call TRBJ2-7; the D is unclear. This CDR3 is built from 14 residues. V dropped 4 bases and J dropped 7 bases, with 17 bases sitting between them. Germline V gene sequence: CDR1 LGHDT, CDR2 YNNKEL (reference sequence).